This TCR beta chain was sequenced in a study of sequential checkpoint blockade in melanoma. Study at large: Randomization was 1:1 between first-line nivolumab→ipilimumab and ipilimumab→nivolumab. Each arm's sequence ended with maintenance nivolumab.

Treatment specified: randomized to nivolumab then ipilimumab (arm A) or the reverse (arm B). None of the patients previously received DNA-damaging chemotherapy. Sorted cells were live CD3+CD8+, lacking CD19 and CD56, from PBMCs. This CDR3 contains 18 residues. Trimming removed 4 bases from V and 2 bases from J, with 21 bases in between. CDR1 MGHRA and CDR2 YSYEKL come from the germline V gene. Clones were read by immunoSEQ multiplex PCR, and TCRdb kept only the in-frame ones, dropping some. The repertoire holds 21,000 or so clones, with 80% to 90% as singletons. The sequences come from CD8+ T cells sorted from blood (inferred from file names), collected from a patient given nivolumab and ipilimumab in sequence. The V and J genes are TRBV4-1 and TRBJ1-5, with D tentatively TRBD1 (5 bases). This receptor was taken from a human donor with melanoma. CDR3 coding DNA: TGCGCCAGCAGCCTGACCCAGCAGGGTGAATTGGGCAATCAGCCCCAGCATTTT. Its translation: CASSLTQQGELGNQPQHF.